This T cell receptor (beta chain) was obtained from a study of T cell clones after liver transplantation. Clones were sequenced by immunoSEQ multiplex PCR, and TCRdb holds only the in-frame ones, with some missing. The table has 90,000 to 120,000 clones, approximately 78% seen once. The sequenced sample was CD4+ T cells from blood, obtained before liver transplant. The clonotype originates from a human donor who received a liver transplant.

The CDR3 DNA reads as TGTGCCAGCAGCTTATGGGGACAGGCGGGCAGAAACAATAGAAATGAGCAGTTCTTC. This sequence encodes CASSLWGQAGRNNRNEQFF. V usage is TRBV7-6 and J usage is TRBJ2-1, with 8 bases aligning to TRBD1. Germline CDR1 reads SGHVS; CDR2 reads FNYEAQ. The length of the CDR3 is 19 residues. J was trimmed by 7 bases and V by 2 bases; bases with no gene match: 19.